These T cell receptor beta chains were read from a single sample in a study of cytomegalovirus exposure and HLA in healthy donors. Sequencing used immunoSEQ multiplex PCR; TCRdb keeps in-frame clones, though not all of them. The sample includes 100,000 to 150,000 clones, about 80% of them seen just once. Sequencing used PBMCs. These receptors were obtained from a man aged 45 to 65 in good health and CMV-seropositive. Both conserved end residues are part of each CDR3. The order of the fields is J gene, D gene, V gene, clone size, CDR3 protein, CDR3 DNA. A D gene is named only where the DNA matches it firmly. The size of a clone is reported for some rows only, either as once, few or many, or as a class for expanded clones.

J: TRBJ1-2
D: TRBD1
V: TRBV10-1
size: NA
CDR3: CASSHDRGYGYTF
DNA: TGCGCCAGCAGTCACGACAGGGGGTATGGCTACACCTTC

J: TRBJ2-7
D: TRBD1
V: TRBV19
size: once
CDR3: CASSTGQGIAYEQYF
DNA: TGTGCCAGTAGTACCGGACAGGGGATCGCCTACGAGCAGTACTTC

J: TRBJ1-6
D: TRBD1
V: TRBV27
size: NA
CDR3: CASSLMDRGVSPLHF
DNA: TGTGCCAGCAGTTTAATGGACAGGGGAGTTTCACCCCTCCACTTT

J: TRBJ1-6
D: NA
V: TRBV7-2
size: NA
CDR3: CASRPGVGQGNSPLHF
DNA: TGTGCCAGCAGACCCGGAGTCGGGCAGGGGAATTCACCCCTCCACTTT

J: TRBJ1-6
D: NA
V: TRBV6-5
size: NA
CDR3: CASSYGPGGPPLHF
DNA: TGTGCCAGCAGTTACGGCCCGGGGGGCCCACCCCTCCACTTT

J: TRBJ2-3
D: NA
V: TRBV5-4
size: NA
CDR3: CASRPPGHNTDTQYF
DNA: TGTGCCAGCAGACCACCGGGACACAACACAGATACGCAGTATTTT

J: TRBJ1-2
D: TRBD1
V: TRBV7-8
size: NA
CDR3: CASSPTGRNYGYTF
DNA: TGTGCCAGCAGCCCGACAGGGAGAAACTATGGCTACACCTTC

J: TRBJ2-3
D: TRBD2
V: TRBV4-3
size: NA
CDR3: CASSQDPSGRAADTQYF
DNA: TGCGCCAGCAGCCAAGATCCCAGCGGGAGGGCGGCAGATACGCAGTATTTT

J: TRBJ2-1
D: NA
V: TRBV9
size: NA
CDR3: CASSVAGQGYNEQFF
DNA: TGTGCCAGCAGCGTAGCAGGGCAGGGGTACAATGAGCAGTTCTTC

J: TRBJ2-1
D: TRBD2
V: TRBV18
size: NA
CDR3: CASSPPGLAVNEQFF
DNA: TGTGCCAGCTCACCACCGGGACTAGCGGTCAATGAGCAGTTCTTC

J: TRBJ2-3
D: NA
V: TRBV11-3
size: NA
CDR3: CASSLSGADTQYF
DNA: TGTGCCAGCAGCTTATCAGGGGCAGATACGCAGTATTTT

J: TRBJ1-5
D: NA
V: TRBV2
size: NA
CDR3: CASSAQRGQSLPQHF
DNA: TGTGCCAGCAGTGCGCAACGGGGACAATCGTTGCCCCAGCATTTT

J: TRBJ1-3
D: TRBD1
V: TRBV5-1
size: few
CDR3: CASSLAVVGQTGNTIYF
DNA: TGCGCCAGCAGCTTGGCCGTCGTGGGACAGACAGGAAACACCATATATTTT

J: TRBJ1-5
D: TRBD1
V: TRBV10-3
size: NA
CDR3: CAISGTGQGNQPQHF
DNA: TGTGCCATCAGTGGGACGGGACAGGGTAATCAGCCCCAGCATTTT

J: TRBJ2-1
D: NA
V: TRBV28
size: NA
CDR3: CASSLIRRPQQFF
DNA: TGTGCCAGCAGTTTGATAAGGCGGCCCCAGCAGTTCTTC

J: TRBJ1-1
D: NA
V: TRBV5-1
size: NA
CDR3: CASRSTTPNTEAFF
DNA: TGCGCCAGCAGGTCAACCACACCGAACACTGAAGCTTTCTTT

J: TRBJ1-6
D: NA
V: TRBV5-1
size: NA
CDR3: CASSNGATGNSPLHF
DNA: TGCGCCAGCAGCAACGGAGCGACTGGGAATTCACCCCTCCACTTT

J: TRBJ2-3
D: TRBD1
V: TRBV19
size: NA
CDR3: CASSLTGTGVSTDTQYF
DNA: TGTGCCAGTAGTCTAACCGGGACAGGGGTTAGCACAGATACGCAGTATTTT

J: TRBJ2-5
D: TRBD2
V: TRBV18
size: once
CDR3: CASSPLAGGHQETQYF
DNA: TGTGCCAGCTCACCTCTAGCGGGGGGGCATCAAGAGACCCAGTACTTC

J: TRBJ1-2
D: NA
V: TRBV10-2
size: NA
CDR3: CASSRYRDDRSYGYTF
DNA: TGCGCCAGCTCTCGATATCGTGATGACAGGAGTTATGGCTACACCTTC

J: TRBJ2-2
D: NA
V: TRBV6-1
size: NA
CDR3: CASSEAGAGGELFF
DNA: TGTGCCAGCAGTGAAGCGGGGGCCGGCGGGGAGCTGTTTTTT

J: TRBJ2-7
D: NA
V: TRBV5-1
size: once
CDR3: CASSLDGGTSYEQYF
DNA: TGCGCCAGCAGCTTGGATGGGGGGACCTCCTACGAGCAGTACTTC

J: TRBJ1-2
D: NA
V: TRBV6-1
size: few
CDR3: CASSAGYGYTF
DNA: TGTGCCAGCAGTGCCGGCTATGGCTACACCTTC

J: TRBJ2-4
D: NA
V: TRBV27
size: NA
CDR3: CASSPSRALVAKNIQYF
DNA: TGTGCCAGCAGTCCCTCCAGGGCCCTTGTAGCCAAAAACATTCAGTACTTC

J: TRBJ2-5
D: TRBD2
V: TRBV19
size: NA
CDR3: CASTRTSGAQETQYF
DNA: TGTGCCAGTACCAGGACTAGCGGGGCGCAAGAGACCCAGTACTTC

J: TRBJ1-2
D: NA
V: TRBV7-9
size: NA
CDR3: CASSFSRGNGYTF
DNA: TGTGCCAGCAGCTTCTCGCGAGGGAATGGCTACACCTTC